This entry lists 27 T cell receptor beta chains sequenced from one sample in a study of cytomegalovirus exposure and HLA in healthy donors. The PCR was carried out with 60 Vbeta primers and 13 Jbeta primers. Repertoires were generated with immunoSEQ multiplex PCR, while TCRdb's copy carries only in-frame clones and drops some. The sample yields around 160,000 clones, approximately 80% seen once. What was sequenced was PBMCs. The receptors here all came from a man aged 40-55 years in good health and CMV-seropositive.

The sample holds one count of this clone. The chain recombines TRBV27 with TRBJ2-1; 7 bases match TRBD2. The CDR3 is made up of 15 amino acids. Looked up from germline, CDR1 is MNHEY and CDR2 is SMNVEV (reference sequence). Trimming at V came to 3 bases and at J to 6 bases, leaving 8 bases not matched to a gene. The CDR3 region has the DNA TGTGCCAGCAGTTTGGGTCTCAGCGGGGCCAATGAGCAGTTCTTC. This gives the protein CASSLGLSGANEQFF.

The chain couples TRBV25-1 to TRBJ1-2; D is unresolved. The CDR3 extends over 15 amino acids. Trimming removed 6 bases from V and 8 bases from J, with 22 bases in between. Germline CDR1 MGHDK, CDR2 SYGVNS. DNA of the CDR3: TGTGCCAGCAGCCCCAGTGCGGGGAGGTTTGGGGGCTACACCTTC. Translating gives CASSPSAGRFGGYTF.

The chain has TRBV5-4 and TRBJ2-6; 8 bases match TRBD2. Losses at the gene ends were 6 bases for V and 4 bases for J; bases not matched to a gene: 6. The CDR3 consists of 15 residues. Germline CDR1 SGHNT, CDR2 YYREEE (reference sequence). Here the CDR3 reads CASTRGGAGANVLTF. The CDR3 nucleotides read TGTGCCAGCACCCGGGGGGGGGCCGGGGCCAACGTCCTGACTTTC.

The chain employs TRBV7-6 and TRBJ2-3; D ambiguous. The CDR3 has 13 amino acids. Germline CDR1 SGHVS, CDR2 FNYEAQ. The ends were cut back, 1 base at V and 4 bases at J, with 6 bases in the middle. CDR3 in amino acids: CASSLGRADTQYF. The CDR3 DNA follows: TGTGCCAGCAGCTTAGGGAGAGCAGATACGCAGTATTTT.

Notes on this clone: The sample carries other DNA sequences with the same CDR3. V and J are TRBV5-4 and TRBJ2-2; 7 positions agree with TRBD2. Germline values: CDR1 SGHNT, CDR2 YYREEE (reference sequence). Germline trimming cut 4 bases from V and 2 bases from J; bases unmatched to any gene: 5. This CDR3 contains 15 residues. The CDR3 here is CASSPASGNTGELFF. As DNA, the CDR3 is TGTGCCAGCAGCCCGGCTAGCGGAAACACCGGGGAGCTGTTTTTT.

This rearrangement joins TRBV7-9 to TRBJ2-2, with D unresolved. Germline CDR1 and CDR2: SEHNR and FQNEAQ (reference sequence). Trimming removed 7 bases from V and 8 bases from J, with 8 bases in between. The CDR3 consists of 11 residues. CDR3 sequence reads: CASTYTGELFF. The CDR3 coding sequence is TGTGCCAGCACCTATACGGGGGAGCTGTTTTTT.

V and J are TRBV10-3 and TRBJ2-2; D gene uncertain. Trimming stripped 6 bases from V and 1 base from J, with 9 bases between. The CDR3 covers 14 residues. Germline V gives CDR1 ENHRY, CDR2 SYGVKD. CDR3 loop: CAISPTGNTGELFF. CDR3 DNA sequence: TGTGCCATCAGCCCAACCGGGAACACCGGGGAGCTGTTTTTT.

This clone was detected once. This chain connects TRBV28 to TRBJ2-7; 7 positions agree with TRBD1. The V and J ends lost 7 bases and 2 bases, in that order; junction bases with no gene match: 8. CDR1 MDHEN and CDR2 SYDVKM come from the germline V gene. The CDR3 has 14 residues. The DNA for the CDR3 is TGTGCCAGCATAAGGGGGCGGTCGGCCTACGAGCAGTACTTC. Its protein product is CASIRGRSAYEQYF.

Regarding this clone: At one end, the junction sequence differs from germline, possibly due to a read error. V gene TRBV7-9 combines with J gene TRBJ2-1, with 9 bases identical to TRBD2. In germline, CDR1 is SEHNR, CDR2 FQNEAQ (reference sequence). This CDR3 is built from 15 residues. The CDR3 DNA reads as TGTGCCAGCAGCCTAGCGGGGAGCTCCTACAATGAGCAGTTCTTC. Translating it yields CASSLAGSSYNEQFF.

The genes are TRBV19 and TRBJ1-2; 7 bases align to TRBD1. V gave up 8 bases and J gave up 0 bases; unmatched junction bases: 9. Germline V gene data show CDR1 as LNHDA and CDR2 as SQIVND (reference sequence). CDR3 length: 15 residues. CDR3 bases: TGTGCCAGTCTACAGGGGACTGATTCTAACTATGGCTACACCTTC. Amino acid sequence: CASLQGTDSNYGYTF. Drawing the rest from reference TRBV19 and TRBJ1-2, the complete variable domain is DGGITQSPKYLFRKEGQNVTLSCEQNLNHDAMYWYRQDPGQGLRLIYYSQIVNDFQKGDIAEGYSVSREKKESFPLTVTSAQKNPTAFYLCASLQGTDSNYGYTFGSGTRLTVV.

The chain is built from TRBV5-4 and TRBJ2-1; possible D gene TRBD2, 6 bases. Per the germline V gene, CDR1 is SGHNT and CDR2 is YYREEE (reference sequence). This CDR3 has 15 amino acids. V lost 5 bases, J lost 2 bases, and 14 bases lay in between. CDR3 bases: TGTGCCAGCAGGGGGGTAGCGGATACCTACAATGAGCAGTTCTTC. This sequence encodes CASRGVADTYNEQFF.

This clone appeared once. The chain carries TRBV10-3 and TRBJ2-7, with 9 bases fitting TRBD1. The CDR3 has 14 amino acids. Unmatched junction bases numbered 10, after V lost 11 bases and J lost 2 bases. Germline V gives CDR1 ENHRY, CDR2 SYGVKD. The CDR3 nucleotides read TGTGCCGTGAGAGGACAGGGGTCGACCTACGAGCAGTACTTC. It codes for CAVRGQGSTYEQYF.

The count of this clone is one. The chain joins TRBV6-5 to TRBJ1-1; tentatively, D is TRBD1 (6 bases). Germline CDR1 and CDR2: MNHEY and SVGAGI. The CDR3 is made up of 13 amino acids. V was cut by 2 bases and J by 8 bases, with 12 bases left in between. CDR3 sequence: CASSYRQAWEAFF. In nucleotides, the CDR3 is TGTGCCAGCAGTTACAGACAGGCCTGGGAAGCTTTCTTT.

The rearrangement uses TRBV23-1 and TRBJ1-5; D is undetermined. TRBV23-1 is sorted into the ORF group, with uncertain function. Trimming took off 0 bases at V and 5 bases at J, with 17 bases between the two ends. CDR3 length: 17 amino acids. This CDR3 is CASSQSRDPYSYQPQHF. The CDR3 coding sequence is TGCGCCAGCAGTCAATCTCGAGATCCCTACTCTTATCAGCCCCAGCATTTT.

The chain employs TRBV6-5 and TRBJ2-7; 10 bases line up with TRBD1. The CDR3 spans 14 residues. The germline V gene has CDR1 MNHEY and CDR2 SVGAGI. The junction had 4 bases not matched to a gene; V was cut back by 5 bases and J by 3 bases. The CDR3 region is CASSAGTGDYEQYF. CDR3 DNA: TGTGCCAGCAGTGCCGGGACAGGGGACTACGAGCAGTACTTC.

The chain combines TRBV7-9 with TRBJ1-1; D is possibly TRBD1 (5 bases). This CDR3 region has 14 residues. V was trimmed by 1 base and J by 10 bases, leaving 16 bases between them. CDR1 is SEHNR, CDR2 FQNEAQ, per germline (reference sequence). In DNA, the CDR3 is TGTGCCAGCAGCTTAGAGAGAAGGGGTCGAGGAGCTTTCTTT. It codes for CASSLERRGRGAFF.

This clone is a singleton in its sample. The chain combines TRBV28 with TRBJ2-7, with 7 bases lining up with TRBD1. J was trimmed by 6 bases and V by 4 bases; bases with no gene match: 15. The V gene's germline CDR1 is MDHEN and CDR2 SYDVKM. CDR3 length: 16 residues. The CDR3 region has the DNA TGTGCCAGCAGTTCCCCCAAGGGGGCCCCCCTCCCCGAGCAGTACTTC. The encoded protein is CASSSPKGAPLPEQYF.

The gene calls are TRBV6-1 and TRBJ2-3, with a possible D match to TRBD1 (5 bases). The V gene's germline CDR1 is MNHNS and CDR2 SASEGT. V was cut by 1 base and J by 3 bases, with 5 bases left in between. The CDR3 loop spans 13 amino acids. The CDR3 loop is CASSEGTTDTQYF. The CDR3 DNA reads TGTGCCAGCAGTGAAGGGACAACAGATACGCAGTATTTT.

In this sample, this clone turned up once. The V gene is TRBV29-1, the J gene TRBJ2-5, with a tentative D call TRBD2 (6 bases). Germline V CDR1 and CDR2: SQVTM, ANQGSEA. The CDR3 is 12 residues long. With 7 bases removed from V and 4 bases from J, the gap between germline ends came to 13 bases. CDR3 residues: CSELTRGETQYF. The CDR3 coding sequence is TGCAGCGAGTTGACTAGAGGAGAGACCCAGTACTTC.

The chain joins TRBV6-4 to TRBJ2-7; TRBD1 is a possible D gene (6 bases). The germline V gene encodes CDR1 MRHNA and CDR2 SNTAGT. The CDR3 sequence is 17 residues long. V shed 2 bases and J shed 1 base, with 18 bases lying between them. DNA for the CDR3: TGTGCCAGCAGTGACGGGAGCCCCGGACAGTCATCCTACGAGCAGTACTTC. Amino acid sequence: CASSDGSPGQSSYEQYF.

V and J are TRBV30 and TRBJ1-5; D is possibly TRBD1 (5 bases). The germline V gene has CDR1 GTSNPN and CDR2 SVGIG (reference sequence). V dropped 0 bases and J dropped 5 bases, with 11 bases sitting between them. The CDR3 has 14 amino acids. This chain's CDR3 is CAWSVGAKDQPQHF. In nucleotides, the CDR3 is TGTGCCTGGAGTGTTGGGGCTAAAGATCAGCCCCAGCATTTT.

This sequence joins TRBV28 and TRBJ2-1, with D uncertain. V was cut by 5 bases and J by 8 bases, with 7 bases left in between. CDR1 and CDR2 (germline): MDHEN, SYDVKM. CDR3 length: 11 amino acids. This CDR3 is CASSPVYEQFF. The CDR3 nucleotides are TGTGCCAGCAGTCCCGTTTATGAGCAGTTCTTC.

This clone was detected only once. J is TRBJ2-5 and V is TRBV5-1; TRBD2 might be the D (6 bases). Per germline, CDR1 SGHRS and CDR2 YFSETQ. The CDR3 covers 15 residues. The germline V and J ends were trimmed by 2 bases and 5 bases, with 16 bases remaining between them. CDR3 protein: CASSLPDGRGETQYF. The CDR3 nucleotides read TGCGCCAGCAGCTTACCGGACGGACGGGGGGAGACCCAGTACTTC.

Here the CDR3 reads CASSPLLGDSNEKLFF. The CDR3 DNA follows: TGTGCCAGCAGCCCCCTCTTGGGGGACAGTAATGAAAAACTGTTTTTT. The rearrangement uses TRBV5-4 and TRBJ1-4; 7 nucleotides agree with TRBD1. The CDR3 contains 16 residues. V lost 4 bases, J lost 4 bases, and 10 bases stayed unmatched. CDR1 SGHNT and CDR2 YYREEE come from the germline V gene (reference sequence).

About this clone: Mismatch with germline at one junction end may stem from a read error. V usage is TRBV11-2 and J usage is TRBJ2-6; D is possibly TRBD1 (5 bases). Germline V gene sequence: CDR1 SGHAT, CDR2 FQNNGV. This CDR3 contains 17 residues. The CDR3 is CASSLVLQASGANGLTF. CDR3 sequence (DNA): TGTGCCAGCAGCTTAGTGTTACAGGCGTCTGGGGCCAACGGCCTGACTTTC.

CDR3 amino acids: CASSYEGGQGPPANTGELFF. Written as DNA, the CDR3 is TGTGCCAGCAGTTATGAAGGCGGACAGGGCCCACCGGCGAACACCGGGGAGCTGTTTTTT. The rearrangement links TRBV6-8 to TRBJ2-2, with 8 bases lining up with TRBD1. In germline, CDR1 is MNHGY, CDR2 SAAAGT. Trimming removed 3 bases from V and 0 bases from J; junction bases left unmatched: 15. The CDR3 has 20 residues.

The V and J genes are TRBV28 and TRBJ2-2; no firm D call. CDR1 MDHEN and CDR2 SYDVKM come from the germline V gene. V lost 3 bases and J 2 bases, leaving 10 bases between the germline ends. CDR3 length: 15 residues. CDR3 in DNA: TGTGCCAGCAGTTTGGAGCGCAGAAACACCGGGGAGCTGTTTTTT. It specifies CASSLERRNTGELFF.